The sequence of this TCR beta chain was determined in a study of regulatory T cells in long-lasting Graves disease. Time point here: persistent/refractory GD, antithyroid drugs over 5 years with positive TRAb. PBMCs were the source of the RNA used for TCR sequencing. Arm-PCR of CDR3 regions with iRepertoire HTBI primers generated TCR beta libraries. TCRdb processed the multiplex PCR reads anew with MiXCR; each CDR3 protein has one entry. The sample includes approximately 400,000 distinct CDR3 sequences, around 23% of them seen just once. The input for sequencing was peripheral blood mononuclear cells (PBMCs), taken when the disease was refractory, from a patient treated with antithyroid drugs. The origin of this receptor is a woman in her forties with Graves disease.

CDR3 bases: TGCAGTGCCGACTCTATTGGTCGAGGCTATGGCTACACCTTC. This sequence encodes CSADSIGRGYGYTF. This chain joins TRBV20-1 and TRBJ1-2; D gene unclear. The CDR3 has 14 amino acids. Trimming left V 6 bases short and J 4 bases short, with 18 bases between. Germline CDR1 is DFQATT and CDR2 is SNEGSKA (reference sequence).